Sequencing of this TCR beta chain was carried out in a study of regulatory T cells in long-lasting Graves disease. As concerns this clonotype: Antigen specificity is unknown.

General observations from the study: Persistent disease samples used TRBV28, TRBJ1-2 and TRBJ2-5 preferentially.

The time point: persistent/refractory GD, antithyroid drugs over 5 years with positive TRAb. PBMC-derived RNA was used for the TCR library. Deletions cut 0 bases from V and 11 bases from J, with 20 bases between. The germline CDR1 and CDR2 sequences are LGHNA and YSLEER. This CDR3 comprises 16 residues. Building the TCR beta libraries relied on iRepertoire HTBI primers, and CDR3 regions underwent Arm-PCR. TCRdb used MiXCR to reprocess the multiplex PCR reads, holding one entry per CDR3 protein. Of roughly 500,000 distinct CDR3 sequences listed, roughly 23% are singletons. The chain has TRBV4-3 and TRBJ1-5, with D tentatively TRBD1 (5 bases). The receptor comes from a female donor with Graves disease. The sequences come from peripheral blood mononuclear cells (PBMCs), collected when the disease was refractory, from a patient treated with antithyroid drugs. The CDR3 nucleotides read TGCGCCAGCAGCCAAGATAGGGGCTCCAAAGGGGAAGCCCAGCATTTT. This sequence encodes CASSQDRGSKGEAQHF.